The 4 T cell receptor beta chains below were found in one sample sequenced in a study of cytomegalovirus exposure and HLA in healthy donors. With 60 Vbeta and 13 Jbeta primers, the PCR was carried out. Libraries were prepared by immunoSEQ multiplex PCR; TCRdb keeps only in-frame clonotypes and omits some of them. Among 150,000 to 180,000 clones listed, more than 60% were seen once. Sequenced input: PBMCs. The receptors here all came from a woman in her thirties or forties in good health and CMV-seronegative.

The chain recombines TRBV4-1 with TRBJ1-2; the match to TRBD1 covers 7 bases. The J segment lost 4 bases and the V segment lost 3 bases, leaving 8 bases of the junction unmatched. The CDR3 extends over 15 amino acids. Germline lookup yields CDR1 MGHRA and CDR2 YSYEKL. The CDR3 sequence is CASSQTGTEIYGYTF. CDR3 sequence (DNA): TGCGCCAGCAGCCAGACCGGGACAGAAATCTATGGCTACACCTTC.

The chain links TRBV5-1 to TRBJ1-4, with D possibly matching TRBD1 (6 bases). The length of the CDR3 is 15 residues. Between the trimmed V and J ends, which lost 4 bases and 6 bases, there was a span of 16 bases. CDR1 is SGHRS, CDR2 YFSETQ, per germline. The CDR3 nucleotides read TGCGCCAGCAGCACCTCCCAGGGGCGAGATGAAAAACTGTTTTTT. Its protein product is CASSTSQGRDEKLFF.

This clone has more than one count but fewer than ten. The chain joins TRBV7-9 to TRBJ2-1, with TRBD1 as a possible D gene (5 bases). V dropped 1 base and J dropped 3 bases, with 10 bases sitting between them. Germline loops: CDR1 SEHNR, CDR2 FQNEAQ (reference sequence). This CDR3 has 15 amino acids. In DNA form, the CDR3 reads TGTGCCAGCAGCTTAGTTGGGGCCCTCTACAATGAGCAGTTCTTC. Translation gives CASSLVGALYNEQFF.

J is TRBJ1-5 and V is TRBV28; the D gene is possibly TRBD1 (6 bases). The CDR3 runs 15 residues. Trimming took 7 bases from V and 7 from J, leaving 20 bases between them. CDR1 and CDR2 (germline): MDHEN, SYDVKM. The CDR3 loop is CASTMGGGERQPQHF. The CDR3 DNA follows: TGTGCCAGCACCATGGGAGGGGGGGAGCGGCAGCCCCAGCATTTT.